This T cell receptor (beta chain) was captured by sequencing in a study of cytomegalovirus exposure and HLA in healthy donors. This clone is medium-sized (0.01 to 0.1%) by share. Antigen: not known. Whole-study findings and limits: Despite most TCR sequences being rare, some public TCRs occurred in many donors. The investigators catalogued some 150 TCR beta chains as cytomegalovirus-associated.

Looked up from germline, CDR1 is SEHNR and CDR2 is FQNEAQ (reference sequence). The V end lost 5 bases, the J end lost 1 base, and 18 bases lay between the germline ends. There are 17 residues in the CDR3. PCR employed 60 Vbeta and 13 Jbeta primers. Profiling relied on immunoSEQ multiplex PCR, and the TCRdb table lists in-frame clones only, not all of them. The table includes fewer than 130,000 clones, about three quarters detected once. The chain is built from TRBV7-9 and TRBJ2-1; a weak D match, TRBD1 (6 bases). The TCR comes from a woman aged 55-69 years in good health and CMV-seropositive. The sample consisted of PBMCs. The CDR3 region has the DNA TGTGCCAGCAGCAGTATGAGACAGGCGCTTTCCTACAATGAGCAGTTCTTC. Amino acids: CASSSMRQALSYNEQFF.